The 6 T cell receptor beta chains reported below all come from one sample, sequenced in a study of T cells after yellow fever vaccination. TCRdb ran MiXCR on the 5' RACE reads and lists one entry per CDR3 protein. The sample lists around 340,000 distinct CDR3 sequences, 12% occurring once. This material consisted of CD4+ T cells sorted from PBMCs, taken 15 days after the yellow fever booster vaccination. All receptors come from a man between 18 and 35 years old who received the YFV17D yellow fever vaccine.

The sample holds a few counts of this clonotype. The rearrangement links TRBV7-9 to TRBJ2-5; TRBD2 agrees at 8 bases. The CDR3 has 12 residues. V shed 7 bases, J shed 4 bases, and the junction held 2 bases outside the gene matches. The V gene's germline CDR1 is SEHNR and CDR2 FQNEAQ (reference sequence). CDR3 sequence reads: CASNGGGETQYF. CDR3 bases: TGTGCCAGCAACGGGGGGGGAGAGACCCAGTACTTC.

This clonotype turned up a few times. The CDR3 DNA reads TGTGCCAGCAGTAGCATGCGAGCTTTCTTT. Translated, it gives CASSSMRAFF. The chain couples TRBV12-3 or TRBV12-4 to TRBJ1-1, with D uncertain. V shed 5 bases and J shed 10 bases, with 8 bases lying between them. There are 10 residues in the CDR3.

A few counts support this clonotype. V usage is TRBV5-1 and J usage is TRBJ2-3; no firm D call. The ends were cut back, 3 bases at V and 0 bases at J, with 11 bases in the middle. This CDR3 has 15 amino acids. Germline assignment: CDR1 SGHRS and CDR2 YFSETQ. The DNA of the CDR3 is TGCGCCAGCAGCTCATCCCTCGCCAGCACAGATACGCAGTATTTT. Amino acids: CASSSSLASTDTQYF. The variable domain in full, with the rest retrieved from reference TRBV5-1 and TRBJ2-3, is KAGVTQTPRYLIKTRGQQVTLSCSPISGHRSVSWYQQTPGQGLQFLFEYFSETQRNKGNFPGRFSGRQFSNSRSEMNVSTLELGDSALYLCASSSSLASTDTQYFGPGTRLTVL.

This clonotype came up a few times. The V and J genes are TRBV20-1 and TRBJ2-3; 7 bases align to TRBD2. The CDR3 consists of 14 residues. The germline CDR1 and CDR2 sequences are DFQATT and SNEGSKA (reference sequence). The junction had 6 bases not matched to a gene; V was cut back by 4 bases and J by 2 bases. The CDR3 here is CSAKRGTPTDTQYF. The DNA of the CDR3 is TGCAGTGCTAAGCGGGGCACCCCCACAGATACGCAGTATTTT.

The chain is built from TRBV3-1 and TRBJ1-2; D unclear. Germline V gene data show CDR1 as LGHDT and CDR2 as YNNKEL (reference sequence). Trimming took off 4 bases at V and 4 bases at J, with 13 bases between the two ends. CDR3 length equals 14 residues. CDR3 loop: CASSLTSRGYGYTF. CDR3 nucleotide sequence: TGTGCCAGCAGCCTAACATCCCGGGGCTATGGCTACACCTTC.

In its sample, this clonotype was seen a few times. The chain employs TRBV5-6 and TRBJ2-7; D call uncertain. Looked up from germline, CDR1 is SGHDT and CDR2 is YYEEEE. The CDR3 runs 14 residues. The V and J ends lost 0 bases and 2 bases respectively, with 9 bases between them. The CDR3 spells CASSLVGQTYEQYV. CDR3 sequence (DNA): TGTGCCAGCAGCTTGGTCGGGCAGACCTACGAGCAGTACGTC.